One and the same sample provided the 30 T cell receptor beta chains below, sequenced in a study of OX40 agonist ivuxolimab in advanced cancers. Measured with immunoSEQ multiplex PCR; TCRdb has only the in-frame clones, and not every one. This table has 95,000 to 150,000 clones, 93% appearing once. The specimen comprised CD4+ or CD8+ T cells sorted from blood, sampled in a trial of the OX40 agonist ivuxolimab. These receptors were taken from an adult with an advanced solid tumor such as melanoma, head and neck, liver or kidney cancer.

V is TRBV5-5 and J is TRBJ1-4; perhaps TRBD1 as D (5 bases). This CDR3 region has 15 residues. The V end was cut by 4 bases, the J end by 1 base, with 11 bases between. CDR1 SGHKS and CDR2 YYEKEE come from the germline V gene (reference sequence). In DNA, the CDR3 is TGTGCCAGCAGCCCACGGGACGGAACTAATGAAAAACTGTTTTTT. Translation gives CASSPRDGTNEKLFF.

V gene TRBV5-4 combines with J gene TRBJ1-5; D perhaps matches TRBD1 (6 bases). CDR1 SGHNT and CDR2 YYREEE come from the germline V gene (reference sequence). The ends were cut back, 4 bases at V and 2 bases at J, with 13 bases in the middle. CDR3 length equals 15 residues. The CDR3 region has the DNA TGTGCCAGCAGCCTACAGGGCGGGGGCAATCAGCCCCAGCATTTT. It yields the protein CASSLQGGGNQPQHF.

This clone came up once. The chain carries TRBV6-1 and TRBJ2-1; possibly TRBD1 for D (6 bases). Germline V CDR1 and CDR2: MNHNS, SASEGT. This CDR3 spans 11 amino acids. The V end was cut by 8 bases, the J end by 4 bases, with 6 bases between. In DNA, the CDR3 is TGTGCCAGCGACAGGTACAATGAGCAGTTCTTC. Translation gives CASDRYNEQFF.

The CDR3 nucleotides read TGTGCCAGCAGTGTTGGCCATCAGGGTTCCGGGGAGCTGTTTTTT. Protein product: CASSVGHQGSGELFF. This chain connects TRBV5-5 to TRBJ2-2; D is possibly TRBD1 (5 bases). The CDR3 contains 15 residues. Germline lookup yields CDR1 SGHKS and CDR2 YYEKEE (reference sequence). The ends were cut back, 5 bases at V and 6 bases at J, with 17 bases in the middle.

The chain couples TRBV5-6 to TRBJ2-1, with D possibly TRBD2 on 5 matching bases. This CDR3 spans 15 amino acids. The V end was cut by 0 bases, the J end by 9 bases, with 16 bases between. Germline CDR1 SGHDT, CDR2 YYEEEE. As DNA, the CDR3 is TGTGCCAGCAGCTTGGTTAGGGAGATTTTACGTGAGCAGTTCTTC. This codes for CASSLVREILREQFF.

CDR3 residues: CASSTGQGLVRTEAFF. Written as DNA, the CDR3 is TGTGCCAGTAGTACGGGACAGGGGCTGGTGCGTACTGAAGCTTTCTTT. This chain links TRBV19 with TRBJ1-1; 10 nucleotides agree with TRBD1. Germline V gene lookup returns CDR1 LNHDA and CDR2 SQIVND (reference sequence). The J segment lost 5 bases and the V segment lost 4 bases, leaving 10 bases of the junction unmatched. The CDR3 is made up of 16 amino acids.

The rearrangement uses TRBV29-1 and TRBJ2-1; D is unresolved. The CDR3 covers 13 residues. The germline V gene encodes CDR1 SQVTM and CDR2 ANQGSEA. The V gene lost 3 bases and the J gene lost 5 bases, with 11 bases spanning the gap. CDR3 amino acids: CSVDVGGHNEQFF. In DNA, the CDR3 is TGCAGCGTTGATGTGGGCGGACACAATGAGCAGTTCTTC.

V usage is TRBV7-9 and J usage is TRBJ1-2, with D maybe TRBD1 (5 bases). Trimming stripped 9 bases from V and 0 bases from J, with 8 bases between. The CDR3 covers 12 residues. The germline V gene encodes CDR1 SEHNR and CDR2 FQNEAQ (reference sequence). The CDR3 sequence is CASQGPNYGYTF. Here the CDR3 DNA reads TGTGCCAGTCAGGGACCTAACTATGGCTACACCTTC.

The chain combines TRBV29-1 with TRBJ2-7, with D hard to call. V was shortened by 7 bases and J by 1 base, with 17 bases between the two germline ends. The CDR3 is 14 residues long. Per the germline V gene, CDR1 is SQVTM and CDR2 is ANQGSEA. Written as DNA, the CDR3 is TGCAGCGCATCCCGGTCGTCGGGTTCCTACGAGCAGTACTTC. Translation gives CSASRSSGSYEQYF.

CDR3 in DNA: TGTGCCAGTAGTATCGGGACAGGGGGGACCTACGAGCAGTACTTC. The encoded protein is CASSIGTGGTYEQYF. The chain links TRBV19 to TRBJ2-7, with 11 positions matching TRBD1. Germline CDR1 reads LNHDA; CDR2 reads SQIVND (reference sequence). The CDR3 has 15 amino acids. With 3 bases clipped from V and 2 bases from J, the junction kept 3 bases outside the gene matches.

The V gene is TRBV18, the J gene TRBJ2-1; the D gene could be TRBD1 or TRBD2 (5 bases each). The CDR3 sequence is 15 residues long. The V end lost 0 bases, the J end lost 6 bases, and 12 bases lay between the germline ends. The germline V gene encodes CDR1 KGHSH and CDR2 LQKENI. The CDR3 nucleotides are TGTGCCAGCTCACCACCGTCCACTAGGGGCAATGAGCAGTTCTTC. Translating it yields CASSPPSTRGNEQFF.

This chain uses TRBV4-1 with TRBJ2-7; D is perhaps TRBD2 (5 bases). Trimming shortened V by 1 base and J by 2 bases, and 15 bases separated the two germline ends. Germline V gives CDR1 MGHRA, CDR2 YSYEKL. The length of the CDR3 is 16 residues. CDR3 DNA: TGCGCCAGCAGCCAAGCAACCGGGGTTAATACCTACGAGCAGTACTTC. It codes for CASSQATGVNTYEQYF.

This clone appeared once. The chain links TRBV6-6 to TRBJ2-3; 8 positions match TRBD2. The CDR3 runs to 15 residues. Trimming cost V 6 bases and J 2 bases; bases outside gene matches: 7. Germline V CDR1 and CDR2: MNHNY, SVGAGI (reference sequence). In nucleotides, the CDR3 is TGTGCCAGCAGGCCCAGCGGGGGACTCACAGATACGCAGTATTTT. The encoded protein is CASRPSGGLTDTQYF.

In its sample, this clone was seen once. The genes are TRBV21-1 and TRBJ2-3; the D call in the table, TRBD2, was not verified against the DNA. TRBV21-1 is designated a pseudogene. The CDR3 runs to 15 residues. The CDR3 loop is CARPRAGGCTDTQYF. DNA for the CDR3: TGTGCCAGACCGAGGGCGGGGGGTTGCACAGATACGCAGTATTTT.

V gene TRBV5-4 combines with J gene TRBJ2-3; 9 bases are shared with TRBD1. CDR3 length: 14 amino acids. After removal of 4 bases from V and 5 bases from J, the junction contained 5 bases not matched to a gene. Germline V gene lookup returns CDR1 SGHNT and CDR2 YYREEE (reference sequence). This chain's CDR3 is CASSLQGAEDTQYF. The DNA of the CDR3 is TGTGCCAGCAGCCTACAGGGGGCTGAAGATACGCAGTATTTT.

The rearrangement joins TRBV2 to TRBJ2-7; no definite D call. Trimming removed 4 bases at V and 1 base at J, with 5 bases between. Germline loops: CDR1 SNHLY, CDR2 FYNNEI. The CDR3 covers 12 residues. The CDR3 sequence is CASSVYSYEQYF. Written as DNA, the CDR3 is TGTGCCAGCAGTGTTTATTCCTACGAGCAGTACTTC.

The rearrangement uses TRBV5-6 and TRBJ1-3, with unresolved D. Trimming took 2 bases from V and 2 from J, leaving 5 bases between them. The CDR3 length is 13 residues. Germline assignment: CDR1 SGHDT and CDR2 YYEEEE. CDR3 in DNA: TGTGCCAGCAGCTTTCCCCCTGGAAACACCATATATTTT. Translated: CASSFPPGNTIYF.

The chain links TRBV5-4 to TRBJ1-1, with 7 nucleotides matching TRBD1. Germline CDR1 and CDR2: SGHNT and YYREEE (reference sequence). V lost 5 bases, J lost 1 base, and 8 bases stayed unmatched. The CDR3 is made up of 15 amino acids. Here the CDR3 reads CASSYRTGRNTEAFF. CDR3 in DNA: TGTGCCAGCAGTTACCGGACAGGTCGGAACACTGAAGCTTTCTTT.

This clone came up once. The rearrangement uses TRBV4-3 and TRBJ2-3; 14 nucleotides align to TRBD2. After removal of 1 base from V and 4 bases from J, the junction contained 13 bases not matched to a gene. CDR3 length: 20 residues. Germline CDR1 reads LGHNA; CDR2 reads YSLEER. CDR3 nucleotide sequence: TGCGCCAGCAGCCAAGTCCCCCCGGGACTAGCGGGAGCCGGCCCAGATACGCAGTATTTT. This gives the protein CASSQVPPGLAGAGPDTQYF.

The rearrangement joins TRBV5-8 to TRBJ2-1, with D possibly matching TRBD1 (6 bases). V lost 3 bases and J lost 4, with 17 bases in between. Germline V gives CDR1 SGHTS, CDR2 YDEGEE. The CDR3 loop spans 16 amino acids. The CDR3 here is CASSYDRQAYYNEQFF. The CDR3 DNA reads TGTGCCAGCAGCTACGACCGACAGGCTTATTACAATGAGCAGTTCTTC.

The chain recombines TRBV29-1 with TRBJ1-2, with 8 bases aligning to TRBD1. CDR3 length: 12 amino acids. From germline, CDR1 is SQVTM and CDR2 ANQGSEA. With 5 bases clipped from V and 8 bases from J, the junction kept 7 bases outside the gene matches. The CDR3: CSVFGQGEGYTF. In nucleotides, the CDR3 is TGCAGCGTTTTTGGACAGGGTGAAGGCTACACCTTC.

The gene calls are TRBV6-5 and TRBJ1-1, with D hard to call. This CDR3 has 11 residues. Germline V gene sequence: CDR1 MNHEY, CDR2 SVGAGI. Trimming cost V 5 bases and J 5 bases, with 6 bases left between them. This CDR3 is CASSRETEAFF. The CDR3 DNA is TGTGCCAGCAGTAGAGAGACTGAAGCTTTCTTT.

The chain is built from TRBV11-2 and TRBJ2-7; 7 bases agree with TRBD1. V was clipped by 5 bases and J by 5 bases; unmatched bases: 12. CDR3 length: 15 amino acids. Germline CDR1 and CDR2: SGHAT and FQNNGV. The CDR3 spells CASSLRQGVVNEQYF. CDR3 bases: TGTGCCAGCAGCCTCCGACAGGGAGTAGTAAACGAGCAGTACTTC.

Here the CDR3 DNA reads TGTGCCAGCAGTCGAGGAGGAGAGACCCAGTACTTC. Amino acids: CASSRGGETQYF. The rearrangement joins TRBV6-1 to TRBJ2-5, with D perhaps matching TRBD2 (5 bases). CDR1 is MNHNS and CDR2 is SASEGT in the germline V gene. The CDR3 covers 12 residues. With 5 bases removed from V and 4 bases from J, the gap between germline ends came to 8 bases.

CDR3: CASSSRAGGWADTQYF. CDR3 sequence (DNA): TGTGCCAGCTCATCACGAGCAGGGGGTTGGGCAGATACGCAGTATTTT. This chain uses TRBV18 with TRBJ2-3, with 7 bases that match TRBD1. The junction had 12 bases not matched to a gene; V was cut back by 5 bases and J by 4 bases. The V gene's germline CDR1 is KGHSH and CDR2 LQKENI. The CDR3 spans 16 residues.

The chain is built from TRBV4-3 and TRBJ2-3, with 14 positions matching TRBD2. Germline loops: CDR1 LGHNA, CDR2 YSLEER. The CDR3 loop spans 16 amino acids. The trim removed 6 bases at V and 3 bases at J, leaving 5 bases unmatched. The DNA of the CDR3 is TGCGCCAGCAGTTTGGGACTAGCGGGAGTAACAGATACGCAGTATTTT. Protein product: CASSLGLAGVTDTQYF.

A single count supports this clone. Written as DNA, the CDR3 is TGTGCCAGCAGTCCTCAACTAGCGAACACCTACGAGCAGTACTTC. This translates into CASSPQLANTYEQYF. The V gene is TRBV28, the J gene TRBJ2-7, with TRBD2 identical over 7 bases. The CDR3 is 15 residues long. Trimming at V came to 5 bases and at J to 2 bases, leaving 9 bases not matched to a gene. CDR1 and CDR2 from the germline V gene are MDHEN and SYDVKM.

The J gene is TRBJ2-3, the V gene TRBV27, with 8 bases identical to TRBD2. Per the germline V gene, CDR1 is MNHEY and CDR2 is SMNVEV (reference sequence). The length of the CDR3 is 18 residues. Trimming cost V 5 bases and J 0 bases; bases outside gene matches: 13. The CDR3 here is CASSPGAGASGSTDTQYF. The CDR3 nucleotides are TGTGCCAGCAGTCCTGGGGCGGGCGCTAGCGGGAGCACAGATACGCAGTATTTT.

The V call is TRBV7-2, the J call TRBJ2-5; D call uncertain. Trimming took off 3 bases at V and 5 bases at J, with 13 bases between the two ends. The length of the CDR3 is 14 residues. CDR1 and CDR2 (germline): SGHTA, FQGNSA. This CDR3 reads CASSFTYSEETQYF. The DNA for the CDR3 is TGTGCCAGCAGCTTCACATATAGTGAGGAGACCCAGTACTTC. The whole variable domain, remainder taken from reference TRBV7-2 and TRBJ2-5, is GAGVSQSPSNKVTEKGKDVELRCDPISGHTALYWYRQSLGQGLEFLIYFQGNSAPDKSGLPSDRFSAERTGGSVSTLTIQRTQQEDSAVYLCASSFTYSEETQYFGPGTRLLVL.

J is TRBJ2-7 and V is TRBV25-1; no reliable D call. CDR1 and CDR2 from the germline V gene are MGHDK and SYGVNS. This CDR3 is 14 amino acids long. V lost 0 bases and J lost 7, with 13 bases in between. As DNA, the CDR3 is TGTGCCAGCAGTGAATATCGGGTAGCTGGAGAGCAGTACTTC. Protein product: CASSEYRVAGEQYF.